The rows below give T cell receptor beta chains drawn from one sample of a study of control samples from healthy donors and cancer patients. Libraries were prepared by immunoSEQ multiplex PCR; TCRdb keeps only in-frame clonotypes and omits some of them. The sample lists about 130,000 clones, approximately 90% seen once, with roughly 8.8% in the top ten. What was sequenced was blood. Every receptor here comes from a man aged 18 to 35 in good health. The CDR3 runs from the conserved cysteine through the conserved F or W. A D gene is named only where the DNA matches it firmly. Expanded clones are given a class, and other clones once, few, many or no size at all.

V gene	J gene	clone size	D gene	CDR3 protein	CDR3 DNA
TRBV4-1	TRBJ1-6	-	TRBD1	CASSQRGGQANSPLHF	TGCGCCAGCAGCCAAAGGGGGGGACAGGCTAATTCACCCCTCCACTTT
TRBV20-1	TRBJ1-6	-	-	CSASPESSYNSPLHF	TGCAGTGCTAGTCCAGAGAGCTCCTATAATTCACCCCTCCACTTT
TRBV12-5	TRBJ2-4	-	TRBD2	CASGLDLRRGGYNIQYF	TGTGCTAGTGGTTTGGACCTCCGTCGCGGGGGGTATAACATTCAGTACTTC
TRBV7-2	TRBJ2-7	-	-	CASEEMGYEQYF	TGTGCCAGCGAGGAGATGGGGTACGAGCAGTACTTC
TRBV27	TRBJ1-1	-	-	CASSSQNLGNTEAFF	TGTGCCAGCAGTTCACAAAACCTCGGGAACACTGAAGCTTTCTTT
TRBV27	TRBJ1-5	-	-	CASSLLSPRAGSYSNQPQHF	TGTGCCAGCAGTTTATTGTCTCCGCGGGCAGGCTCGTATAGCAATCAGCCCCAGCATTTT
TRBV7-2	TRBJ2-7	-	-	CASSLDWGEQYF	TGTGCCAGCAGCTTAGACTGGGGCGAGCAGTACTTC
TRBV19	TRBJ2-4	-	TRBD1	CATRDRGSKNIQYF	TGTGCCACCCGGGACAGGGGCTCCAAAAACATTCAGTACTTC
TRBV12-3/TRBV12-4	TRBJ2-5	-	-	CASSLSGVETQYF	TGTGCCAGCAGTTTATCGGGGGTGGAGACCCAGTACTTC
TRBV6-5	TRBJ1-2	-	TRBD1	CASSSDRSYGYTF	TGTGCCAGCAGCTCGGACAGGTCTTATGGCTACACCTTC
TRBV7-8	TRBJ1-5	-	-	CASSPGTPGPSNQPQHF	TGTGCCAGCAGCCCCGGGACTCCCGGACCGAGCAATCAGCCCCAGCATTTT
TRBV24-1	TRBJ2-5	-	TRBD2	CATSDPPSGGAGETQYF	TGTGCCACCAGTGACCCCCCTAGCGGGGGGGCGGGAGAGACCCAGTACTTC
TRBV2	TRBJ1-2	-	-	CASNPQSFYGYTF	TGTGCCAGCAACCCGCAGAGTTTCTATGGCTACACCTTC
TRBV6-5	TRBJ1-1	-	TRBD1	CASSATGGTEAFF	TGTGCCAGCAGCGCTACAGGGGGCACTGAAGCTTTCTTT
TRBV29-1	TRBJ2-1	-	TRBD1	CSVQDRGYNEQFF	TGCAGCGTTCAGGACAGGGGATACAATGAGCAGTTCTTC
TRBV6-5	TRBJ2-5	-	TRBD1	CASSLGTGGKTQYF	TGTGCCAGCAGTCTCGGGACAGGGGGCAAGACCCAGTACTTC
TRBV2	TRBJ2-7	-	-	CASRILPGGEQYF	TGTGCCAGCAGGATACTCCCGGGTGGGGAGCAGTACTTC
TRBV3-1/TRBV3-2	TRBJ2-3	-	-	CASSQDRTGVFTDTQYF	TGTGCCAGCAGCCAAGATCGAACGGGGGTTTTCACAGATACGCAGTATTTT
TRBV11-2	TRBJ1-1	-	TRBD1	CASSPLGQEGTEAFF	TGTGCCAGCAGCCCCCTAGGACAGGAGGGCACTGAAGCTTTCTTT
TRBV27	TRBJ1-3	-	-	CASSFRGDTGNTIYF	TGTGCCAGCAGTTTCAGGGGCGACACTGGAAACACCATATATTTT
TRBV5-5	TRBJ2-1	-	-	CASSLQGTSEQFF	TGTGCCAGCAGCTTGCAGGGGACGTCTGAGCAGTTCTTC
TRBV10-2	TRBJ1-1	-	TRBD1	CASTWTGGTEAFF	TGCGCCAGCACTTGGACAGGGGGCACTGAAGCTTTCTTT
TRBV13	TRBJ1-2	-	-	CASSLLRGGGYTF	TGTGCCAGCAGCTTACTCAGGGGCGGTGGCTACACCTTC
TRBV19	TRBJ2-3	-	TRBD2	CASATAGRSTDTQYF	TGTGCCAGTGCAACAGCGGGGAGGAGCACAGATACGCAGTATTTT
TRBV7-9	TRBJ2-3	-	TRBD1	CASRASDRGETDTQYF	TGTGCCAGCAGGGCCTCGGACAGGGGAGAAACAGATACGCAGTATTTT
TRBV11-3	TRBJ2-7	-	-	CASSLGPLGSYEQYF	TGTGCCAGCAGCTTGGGGCCCCTTGGGTCCTACGAGCAGTACTTC
TRBV5-1	TRBJ1-1	-	-	CASSIPTEMNTEAFF	TGCGCCAGCAGCATACCAACAGAGATGAACACTGAAGCTTTCTTT
TRBV19	TRBJ1-4	many	TRBD1	CASRPGQAIGGEKLFF	TGTGCCAGTAGGCCGGGACAGGCTATTGGAGGTGAAAAACTGTTTTTT
TRBV19	TRBJ2-5	-	-	CASSMRVEETQYF	TGTGCCAGTAGTATGAGGGTCGAAGAGACCCAGTACTTC
TRBV7-9	TRBJ1-2	once	-	CASIDGRNYGYTF	TGTGCCAGCATCGACGGGCGAAACTATGGCTACACCTTC
TRBV7-6	TRBJ1-4	-	-	CASSLRQRTNEKLFF	TGTGCCAGCAGCTTAAGACAGAGAACTAATGAAAAACTGTTTTTT
TRBV6-5	TRBJ2-7	-	TRBD1	CASSHDRAISYEQYF	TGTGCCAGCAGTCACGACAGGGCCATCTCCTACGAGCAGTACTTC
TRBV7-9	TRBJ1-2	-	-	CASSFPGQGNDYGYTF	TGTGCCAGCAGCTTCCCGGGGCAGGGGAACGACTATGGCTACACCTTC
TRBV18	TRBJ2-1	-	TRBD1	CASSPLGTGGSDEQFF	TGTGCCAGCTCACCACTCGGGACAGGGGGCTCAGATGAGCAGTTCTTC
TRBV5-1	TRBJ2-3	-	TRBD2	CASSLSGLASTDTQYF	TGCGCCAGCAGCTTGTCGGGACTAGCGAGCACAGATACGCAGTATTTT
TRBV10-3	TRBJ2-7	-	-	CAISGEPYEQYF	TGTGCCATCAGTGGGGAGCCCTACGAGCAGTACTTC
TRBV6-1	TRBJ2-4	-	-	CASSEGPGNIQYF	TGTGCCAGCAGTGAAGGGCCGGGGAACATTCAGTACTTC